One sample yielded the 26 T cell receptor beta chains listed below, sequenced in a study of blood T cells in healthy people across ages. With a J-beta primer mix and a sample-barcoded 5' primer, a second PCR ran about 7 to 12 cycles. MiXCR, run by TCRdb on the 5' RACE reads, gives a single entry per CDR3 protein. The table includes 850,000 to 1,000,000 distinct CDR3 sequences, 48% detected once. Sequenced: blood. The receptors shown here come from a man under 40 in good health.

The table lists this clonotype with a few counts. The J gene is TRBJ2-5, the V gene TRBV4-2; 7 bases agree with TRBD2. This CDR3 has 17 residues. Germline-derived CDR1 and CDR2 are LGHNA and YNFKEQ. Trimming removed 1 base from V and 2 bases from J; junction bases left unmatched: 10. The DNA for the CDR3 is TGTGCCAGCAGCCAAGCTGGGGGGGTAGAGATACAAGAGACCCAGTACTTC. Translation: CASSQAGGVEIQETQYF.

Concerning this clonotype itself: This sequence may be a read error, since a much larger clone differs from it by one base. This chain joins TRBV21-1 and TRBJ2-7; the D call TRBD1 from the table was never checked on the DNA. TRBV21-1 is shown as a pseudogene. The CDR3 has 16 residues. CDR3 DNA: TGTGCCAGCAGCCCTGGGGACCGACCCTCTCCAACCGAGCAGTACTTC. Protein sequence: CASSPGDRPSPTEQYF.

The DNA of the CDR3 is TGCAGTGCCACGAGTGCAGGGCTTCAGCCCCAGCATTTT. Translating it yields CSATSAGLQPQHF. The V gene is TRBV20-1, the J gene TRBJ1-5; the D gene is possibly TRBD1 (5 bases). The CDR3 length is 13 residues. V was pared by 6 bases and J by 6 bases, with 15 bases between. From germline, CDR1 is DFQATT and CDR2 SNEGSKA (reference sequence).

As to this clonotype: Mismatch with germline at one junction end may stem from a read error. The V gene is TRBV7-9, the J gene TRBJ1-5; no definite D call. Germline CDR1 is SEHNR and CDR2 is FQNEAQ (reference sequence). CDR3 length: 13 residues. CDR3 loop: CASSPDSNRPQHF. CDR3 DNA: TGTGCCAGCTCCCCCGATAGCAATCGGCCCCAGCATTTT.

This chain joins TRBV2 and TRBJ2-4, with 10 bases identical to TRBD2. V lost 11 bases and J lost 2; bases outside the gene matches: 15. Germline V gene lookup returns CDR1 SNHLY and CDR2 FYNNEI. This CDR3 has 17 amino acids. Here the CDR3 reads CAVGSSGRGRTKNIQYF. In DNA, the CDR3 is TGTGCCGTGGGGTCTAGCGGGAGAGGGAGAACCAAAAACATTCAGTACTTC.

This clonotype was seen only a few times. The chain links TRBV5-1 to TRBJ2-3; 7 bases line up with TRBD1. The V gene's germline CDR1 is SGHRS and CDR2 YFSETQ. The ends lost 6 bases at V and 2 bases at J; junction bases unmatched: 6. There are 14 residues in the CDR3. For the CDR3, the DNA is TGCGCCAGCACCGACAGGGTGAACACAGATACGCAGTATTTT. This codes for CASTDRVNTDTQYF.

The chain uses TRBV2 and TRBJ1-5; D is perhaps TRBD1 (6 bases). Trimming took 4 bases from V and 5 from J, leaving 6 bases between them. Germline CDR1 and CDR2: SNHLY and FYNNEI. CDR3 size: 12 residues. This CDR3 is CASSGTDQPQHF. Written as DNA, the CDR3 is TGTGCCAGCAGTGGGACAGATCAGCCCCAGCATTTT.

This clonotype was seen at least ten times. V usage is TRBV29-1 and J usage is TRBJ1-2; the D gene is possibly TRBD1 (5 bases). The CDR3 is 13 amino acids. Deletions cut 7 bases from V and 8 bases from J, with 20 bases between. Germline CDR1 SQVTM, CDR2 ANQGSEA. CDR3 nucleotide sequence: TGCAGCGACCGGGACCGGTCTAAGGTGGGCTACACCTTC. It specifies CSDRDRSKVGYTF. Variable domain in full (rest from reference TRBV29-1 and TRBJ1-2): SAVISQKPSRDICQRGTSLTIQCQVDSQVTMMFWYRQQPGQSLTLIATANQGSEATYESGFVIDKFPISRPNLTFSTLTVSNMSPEDSSIYLCSDRDRSKVGYTFGSGTRLTVV.

This clonotype showed up just a few times. This chain uses TRBV20-1 with TRBJ2-6; D call uncertain. The CDR3 length is 14 residues. The germline V and J ends were trimmed by 4 bases and 0 bases, with 7 bases remaining between them. Germline loops: CDR1 DFQATT, CDR2 SNEGSKA (reference sequence). The CDR3 DNA is TGCAGTGCTAACAGCCCCTCTGGGGCCAACGTCCTGACTTTC. Translating gives CSANSPSGANVLTF.

The rearrangement links TRBV18 to TRBJ1-5; D gene uncertain. V lost 1 base and J 2 bases, leaving 12 bases between the germline ends. CDR3 length equals 16 residues. CDR1 is KGHSH and CDR2 is LQKENI in the germline V gene. In DNA, the CDR3 is TGTGCCAGCTCACCACGGCAGGCCGCGGGCAATCAGCCCCAGCATTTT. Translated, it gives CASSPRQAAGNQPQHF.

V and J are TRBV7-9 and TRBJ2-1; no definite D call. The CDR3 is 12 amino acids. In germline, CDR1 is SEHNR, CDR2 FQNEAQ (reference sequence). V lost 6 bases and J 9 bases, leaving 12 bases between the germline ends. The CDR3 spells CASSFPLGEQFF. In DNA form, the CDR3 reads TGTGCCAGCAGTTTCCCACTCGGTGAGCAGTTCTTC.

This clonotype occurred a few times. The chain employs TRBV5-1 and TRBJ2-3, with 10 bases matching TRBD1. This CDR3 has 16 residues. The trim removed 3 bases at V and 1 base at J, leaving 5 bases unmatched. Per the germline V gene, CDR1 is SGHRS and CDR2 is YFSETQ. CDR3 amino acids: CASSSGTGEGTDTQYF. The CDR3 coding sequence is TGCGCCAGCAGCTCCGGGACAGGGGAAGGCACAGATACGCAGTATTTT.

The chain is built from TRBV4-2 and TRBJ1-4; D remains ambiguous. V shed 0 bases and J shed 4 bases, with 15 bases lying between them. From germline, CDR1 is LGHNA and CDR2 YNFKEQ. The CDR3 contains 17 residues. CDR3: CASSQDGGGGFNEKLFF. The CDR3 coding sequence is TGTGCCAGCAGCCAAGACGGTGGTGGAGGATTTAATGAAAAACTGTTTTTT.

V is TRBV3-1 and J is TRBJ2-5, with D tentatively TRBD2 (6 bases). The better agreement between TRBJ2-7 and the DNA end casts doubt on the J call. Germline lookup yields CDR1 LGHDT and CDR2 YNNKEL (reference sequence). CDR3 length equals 14 residues. The CDR3 DNA sequence: TGTGCCAGCAGCCAACGGGACTTAACATACGAGCAGTACTTC. Encoded protein: CASSQRDLTYEQYF.

Regarding this clonotype: Compared with germline, one end of the junction differs, possibly owing to a read error. The V call is TRBV11-1, the J call TRBJ1-2; 7 bases fit TRBD1. This CDR3 is 13 amino acids long. Looked up from germline, CDR1 is SGHAT and CDR2 is FQDESV (reference sequence). CDR3 in DNA: TGTGCCAGCAGCTTAGAAGGGGGCTATGACTACACCTTC. Translating it yields CASSLEGGYDYTF. Full variable domain (outside the CDR3, taken from reference TRBV11-1 and TRBJ1-2): EAEVAQSPRYKITEKSQAVAFWCDPISGHATLYWYRQILGQGPELLVQFQDESVVDDSQLPKDRFSAERLKGVDSTLKIQPAELGDSAMYLCASSLEGGYDYTFGSGTRLTVV.

This clonotype was detected only a few times. The rearrangement joins TRBV7-2 to TRBJ2-1; 8 bases map to TRBD2. The V gene end was trimmed by 1 base and the J gene end by 6 bases; junction bases not matched to a gene: 5. The CDR3 runs to 15 residues. Germline values: CDR1 SGHTA, CDR2 FQGNSA. The CDR3 DNA sequence: TGTGCCAGCAGCTTAGATGGACTAGCCCTCAATGAGCAGTTCTTC. It yields the protein CASSLDGLALNEQFF.

At least ten counts were recorded for this clonotype. The rearrangement joins TRBV11-1 to TRBJ2-2, with 13 bases aligning to TRBD2. The CDR3 loop spans 18 amino acids. The germline CDR1 and CDR2 sequences are SGHAT and FQDESV (reference sequence). The V gene end was trimmed by 6 bases and the J gene end by 1 base; junction bases not matched to a gene: 8. The DNA of the CDR3 is TGTGCCAGCAGTAAACTAGCGGGGGGGCTAATGAACACCGGGGAGCTGTTTTTT. It is translated as CASSKLAGGLMNTGELFF.

The rearrangement joins TRBV4-1 to TRBJ1-6, with a tentative D call TRBD1 (5 bases). The CDR3 is made up of 15 amino acids. The germline V gene encodes CDR1 MGHRA and CDR2 YSYEKL. The V gene lost 4 bases and the J gene lost 8 bases, with 15 bases spanning the gap. CDR3 in amino acids: CASSPRVAGDSPLHF. CDR3 DNA: TGCGCCAGCAGCCCCAGGGTCGCGGGAGATTCACCCCTCCACTTT.

As DNA, the CDR3 is TGTGCCAGCAGTTATAGGGGGGGGCAAGAGACCCAGTACTTC. Residues: CASSYRGGQETQYF. The chain has TRBV6-5 and TRBJ2-5; TRBD2 is a possible D gene (7 bases). CDR3 length: 14 residues. Germline lookup yields CDR1 MNHEY and CDR2 SVGAGI. The germline V and J ends were trimmed by 3 bases and 2 bases, with 10 bases remaining between them.

The genes are TRBV20-1 and TRBJ2-3, with TRBD2 identical over 11 bases. Per germline, CDR1 DFQATT and CDR2 SNEGSKA (reference sequence). The V segment lost 3 bases and the J segment 0 bases; nucleotides outside the gene matches: 5. There are 16 residues in the CDR3. The CDR3 region has the DNA TGCAGTGCTAGTACGGCTAGCGGGAGGAGCACAGATACGCAGTATTTT. This gives the protein CSASTASGRSTDTQYF.

The chain has TRBV28 and TRBJ1-1; 8 nucleotides align to TRBD1. The CDR3 is made up of 15 amino acids. The germline gives CDR1 MDHEN, CDR2 SYDVKM. Losses at the gene ends were 6 bases for V and 3 bases for J; bases not matched to a gene: 9. CDR3: CASSRPTGVDTEAFF. In DNA form, the CDR3 reads TGTGCCAGCAGCCGCCCGACAGGGGTGGACACTGAAGCTTTCTTT.

In this sample, this clonotype turned up many times. The V call is TRBV10-3, the J call TRBJ2-1; 8 bases map to TRBD2. Germline V CDR1 and CDR2: ENHRY, SYGVKD. This CDR3 contains 14 residues. The trim removed 2 bases at V and 7 bases at J, leaving 4 bases unmatched. CDR3: CAISERGGQNEQFF. The DNA of the CDR3 is TGTGCCATCAGTGAGCGGGGGGGCCAAAATGAGCAGTTCTTC.

DNA for the CDR3: TGTGCCAGCAGCGGGGGGCAGTTCTACAATGAGCAGTACTTC. Protein sequence: CASSGGQFYNEQYF. V usage is TRBV12-3 or TRBV12-4 and J usage is TRBJ2-1; perhaps TRBD2 as D (7 bases). The J call is in doubt because the DNA end fits TRBJ2-7 better. The CDR3 covers 14 residues.

Judged by abundance, this clonotype is medium-sized (0.01 to 0.1%). The chain combines TRBV4-1 with TRBJ2-1; TRBD2 matches 10 bases. The CDR3 has 21 amino acids. From germline, CDR1 is MGHRA and CDR2 YSYEKL. V lost 0 bases, J lost 0 bases, and 14 bases stayed unmatched. This CDR3 reads CASSQDPLHALAGVSYNEQFF. CDR3 DNA sequence: TGCGCCAGCAGCCAAGATCCCCTACATGCCCTAGCGGGGGTCTCCTACAATGAGCAGTTCTTC.

The chain links TRBV9 to TRBJ2-7, with D perhaps TRBD2 (6 bases). The CDR3 length is 17 residues. Germline lookup yields CDR1 SGDLS and CDR2 YYNGEE. Trimming removed 0 bases at V and 7 bases at J, with 23 bases between. The CDR3 region has the DNA TGTGCCAGCAGCGTAGGGGTTGGAGTAGCGGCTTCGGGTGAGCAGTACTTC. Amino acids: CASSVGVGVAASGEQYF.

This clonotype has a handful of counts. This chain joins TRBV27 and TRBJ2-3, with D possibly matching TRBD2 (6 bases). The germline V and J ends were trimmed by 6 bases and 12 bases, with 19 bases remaining between them. CDR3 length equals 13 residues. Germline CDR1 is MNHEY and CDR2 is SMNVEV (reference sequence). CDR3 sequence: CASSPAGSGSQYF. The DNA of the CDR3 is TGTGCCAGCAGCCCCGCCGGGAGTGGCTCTCAGTATTTT.